The rows below give T cell receptor beta chains drawn from one sample of a study of control samples from healthy donors and cancer patients. Sequencing was performed with immunoSEQ multiplex PCR; in TCRdb, only in-frame clones are kept and a portion is missing. Here the sample spans fewer than 90,000 clones, 94% being singletons. The sequenced sample consisted of blood. The origin of the receptors is a woman aged 40 to 50 in good health. CDR3s include the opening cysteine and the closing phenylalanine or tryptophan. Fields, in order: V gene, D gene, J gene, clone size, CDR3 DNA, CDR3 protein. D genes are given only for firm matches. Clone size appears in some rows only: once, few, many, or a class for an expanded clone.

TRBV3-1/TRBV3-2	TRBD1	TRBJ1-6	.	TGTGCCAGCAGCCAAGGGGGGACAGGGCGTTCACCCCTCCACTTT	CASSQGGTGRSPLHF
TRBV3-1/TRBV3-2	.	TRBJ1-1	.	TGTGCCAGCAGCCACTCTAGGACCACTGAAGCTTTCTTT	CASSHSRTTEAFF
TRBV10-1	TRBD2	TRBJ2-1	.	TGCGCCAGCCAGAGCGGGAGGGGTGAGCAGTTCTTC	CASQSGRGEQFF
TRBV28	.	TRBJ1-6	.	TGTGCCAGCAGTAGTGGCCAGGGAAGAGTTGATTCACCCCTCCACTTT	CASSSGQGRVDSPLHF
TRBV7-3	.	TRBJ1-2	.	TGTGCCAGCAGCCCCGGGGTGGACAGCTATGGCTACACCTTC	CASSPGVDSYGYTF
TRBV28	TRBD1	TRBJ1-1	.	TGTGCCAGCTCCCCGGGACAGGGACCGAACACTGAAGCTTTCTTT	CASSPGQGPNTEAFF
TRBV6-5	.	TRBJ1-4	.	TGTGCCAGCGGTACAGGGCCGTTTAATGAAAAACTGTTTTTT	CASGTGPFNEKLFF
TRBV7-6	.	TRBJ2-2	.	TGTGCCAGCAGCTTAAAGATTGGGGGGAACACCGGGGAGCTGTTTTTT	CASSLKIGGNTGELFF
TRBV3-1/TRBV3-2	.	TRBJ2-7	.	TGTGCCAGCAGCCAAGATGACTACTTGTACGAGCAGTACTTC	CASSQDDYLYEQYF
TRBV4-1	.	TRBJ2-5	.	TGCGCCAGCAGCCAGTTCACGGCTGAGACCCAGTACTTC	CASSQFTAETQYF
TRBV7-9	TRBD1	TRBJ1-2	.	TGTGCCAGCAGCTTAGAAACAGGGGGCGTCTATGGCTACACCTTC	CASSLETGGVYGYTF
TRBV6-5	.	TRBJ1-2	.	TGTGCCAGCAGTTCCCAGGGTCTTGCTGGCTACACCTTC	CASSSQGLAGYTF
TRBV2	.	TRBJ2-5	few	TGTGCCAGCAGTGTGCAGCGGGAGACCCAGTACTTC	CASSVQRETQYF
TRBV10-1	.	TRBJ2-3	.	TGCGCCAGCCCTCCGATAGGGCTACCCGATTATAGCACAGATACGCAGTATTTT	CASPPIGLPDYSTDTQYF
TRBV7-8	TRBD2	TRBJ2-5	.	TGTGCCAGCAGCTTCCAGACTAGCGGGAACCAAGAGACCCAGTACTTC	CASSFQTSGNQETQYF
TRBV19	TRBD1	TRBJ2-7	once	TGTGCCAGTAGGGGCCGGGACAGGGGGTACGAGCAGTACTTC	CASRGRDRGYEQYF
TRBV6-5	.	TRBJ1-6	few	TGTGCCAGCAGTTACGAAACCTTTCGATCACCCCTCCACTTT	CASSYETFRSPLHF
TRBV28	TRBD1	TRBJ1-1	.	TGTGCCATTTCCACCCCATCGGCAGGGGGCATTCAGGAAGCTTTCTTT	CAISTPSAGGIQEAFF
TRBV2	.	TRBJ1-1	.	TGTGCCAGCGGGGAATTTCTTGTGGGCACTGAAGCTTTCTTT	CASGEFLVGTEAFF
TRBV6-2/TRBV6-3	.	TRBJ2-3	.	TGTGCCAGCAGCAGCTCCGTGGATACGCAGTATTTT	CASSSSVDTQYF
TRBV15	.	TRBJ2-1	.	TGTGCCACCAGCAGCGCATTATACAATGAGCAGTTCTTC	CATSSALYNEQFF
TRBV29-1	.	TRBJ2-3	.	TGCAGCTTAGATACGCAGTATTTT	CSLDTQYF
TRBV9	.	TRBJ1-2	.	TGTGCCAGCAGCGTAGGACGTTATGGCTACACCTTC	CASSVGRYGYTF
TRBV3-1/TRBV3-2	.	TRBJ1-1	.	TGTGCCAGCAGCCAAGAGGGGCCGAACACTGAAGCTTTCTTT	CASSQEGPNTEAFF
TRBV21-1	.	TRBJ2-2	once	TGTGCCAGCAGCTGGACTAGCGGCAAGGGGAACACCGGGGAGCTGTTTTTT	CASSWTSGKGNTGELFF
TRBV6-5	TRBD1	TRBJ1-4	.	TGTGCCAGCAGTTACTGGGGACAGGGAACTGAAAAACTGTTTTTT	CASSYWGQGTEKLFF
TRBV28	.	TRBJ1-5	once	TGTGCCAGCACCACGGGGAATAGCAATCAGCCCCAGCATTTT	CASTTGNSNQPQHF
TRBV4-1	TRBD2	TRBJ2-4	.	TGCGCCAGCAGCCTTCAACCGGGACTAAAAAACATTCAGTACTTC	CASSLQPGLKNIQYF
TRBV19	.	TRBJ2-4	.	TGTGCCAGTAGTCCCGACTACGGCATTCAGTACTTC	CASSPDYGIQYF
TRBV11-1	.	TRBJ2-7	.	TGTGCCAGCAGCTTAGCGCCTGACAGTTCCTACGAGCAGTACTTC	CASSLAPDSSYEQYF
TRBV7-9	.	TRBJ1-5	.	TGTGCCAGCAGCTTTGAGGGGGTGAACCAGCCCCAGCATTTT	CASSFEGVNQPQHF
TRBV6-5	.	TRBJ2-7	.	TGTGCCAGCAAGCAGGGCCCCCATTACTCCTACGAGCAGTACTTC	CASKQGPHYSYEQYF